The following is a T cell receptor (beta chain) sequence with its context. This entry belongs to a study of OX40 agonist ivuxolimab in advanced cancers. Study overall: Patients received ivuxolimab, an agonistic anti-OX40 (CD134) antibody. A diagnosis of hepatocellular carcinoma, melanoma, renal cell or head and neck cancer was present in dose-escalation patients.

Sampling times: baseline, cycle 4 day 1, cycle 7 day 1. Clones were read by immunoSEQ multiplex PCR, and TCRdb kept only the in-frame ones, dropping some. Seen here are around 79,000 clones, about 92% observed once, and the top ten hold 8% to 10%. V lost 0 bases to trimming and J lost 0 bases, with 9 bases between them. This CDR3 contains 16 residues. The germline CDR1 and CDR2 sequences are LGHNA and YSLEER. The gene calls are TRBV4-3 and TRBJ2-1; tentatively, D is TRBD2 (6 bases). The material sequenced was CD4+ or CD8+ T cells sorted from blood, taken in a trial of the OX40 agonist ivuxolimab. The TCR comes from an adult with an advanced solid tumor such as melanoma, head and neck, liver or kidney cancer. The CDR3 sequence is CASSQDRRDSYNEQFF. CDR3 DNA: TGCGCCAGCAGCCAAGACAGGAGGGACTCCTACAATGAGCAGTTCTTC.